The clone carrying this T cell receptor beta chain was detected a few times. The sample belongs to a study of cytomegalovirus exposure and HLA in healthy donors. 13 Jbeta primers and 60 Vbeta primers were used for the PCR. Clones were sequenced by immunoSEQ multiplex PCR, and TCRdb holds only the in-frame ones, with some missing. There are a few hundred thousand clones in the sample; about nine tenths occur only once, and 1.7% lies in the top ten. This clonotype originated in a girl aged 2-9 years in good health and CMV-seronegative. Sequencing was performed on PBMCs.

The CDR3 DNA sequence: TGCGCCAGCAGCTTGGGGGACAGCTTTTTCACTGAAGCTTTCTTT. Translated, it gives CASSLGDSFFTEAFF. This sequence joins TRBV5-1 and TRBJ1-1, with 7 bases fitting TRBD1. Germline CDR1 and CDR2: SGHRS and YFSETQ. V shed 0 bases, J shed 4 bases, and the junction held 6 bases outside the gene matches. The CDR3 is 15 amino acids.